The 14 T cell receptor beta chains given below trace back to one sample, sequenced in a study of blood T cell repertoires in COVID-19. TCRdb keeps only in-frame clones here, not all; method: immunoSEQ multiplex PCR. The sample contains about 40,000 clones, about four fifths of which appear only once. Sequencing was done on a sample of peripheral blood. All receptors derive from a human donor with acute or convalescent COVID-19. The donor label of this sample is uncertain.

The J gene is TRBJ1-6, the V gene TRBV18; 8 bases align to TRBD1. J gave up 7 bases and V 5 bases, and 10 bases lay outside the gene matches. CDR1 and CDR2 (germline): KGHSH, LQKENI. There are 16 residues in the CDR3. CDR3 in DNA: TGTGCCAGCTCAGCGACTGACAGGGGCGACAATTCACCCCTCCACTTT. It codes for CASSATDRGDNSPLHF. Full variable domain (rest looked up from reference TRBV18 and TRBJ1-6): NAGVMQNPRHLVRRRGQEARLRCSPMKGHSHVYWYRQLPEEGLKFMVYLQKENIIDESGMPKERFSAEFPKEGPSILRIQQVVRGDSAAYFCASSATDRGDNSPLHFGNGTRLTVT.

This clone is a singleton in its sample. The V gene is TRBV4-1, the J gene TRBJ2-7; D unresolved. The CDR3 is 12 residues long. V gave up 3 bases and J gave up 3 bases, with 6 bases separating them. Germline V gives CDR1 MGHRA, CDR2 YSYEKL. The CDR3 nucleotides read TGCGCCAGCAGCCATTTAGACTACGAGCAGTACTTC. Protein product: CASSHLDYEQYF.

The chain combines TRBV9 with TRBJ1-1; possible D gene TRBD1, 5 bases. The V gene's germline CDR1 is SGDLS and CDR2 YYNGEE. V was clipped by 0 bases and J by 3 bases, with 9 bases between them. The CDR3 covers 14 residues. CDR3 residues: CASSVDQGHTEAFF. The DNA of the CDR3 is TGTGCCAGCAGCGTAGATCAGGGTCACACTGAAGCTTTCTTT. The variable domain in full, with the rest retrieved from reference TRBV9 and TRBJ1-1, is DSGVTQTPKHLITATGQRVTLRCSPRSGDLSVYWYQQSLDQGLQFLIQYYNGEERAKGNILERFSAQQFPDLHSELNLSSLELGDSALYFCASSVDQGHTEAFFGQGTRLTVV.

This clone was detected a few times. The chain recombines TRBV4-3 with TRBJ2-2, with 7 nucleotides matching TRBD2. The CDR3 consists of 16 residues. From germline, CDR1 is LGHNA and CDR2 YSLEER. With 0 bases clipped from V and 5 bases from J, the junction kept 6 bases outside the gene matches. The CDR3: CASSQDPGGLTGELFF. CDR3 DNA sequence: TGCGCCAGCAGCCAAGATCCGGGGGGTCTTACCGGGGAGCTGTTTTTT.

This chain's CDR3 is CARSRPPKGVADTQYF. The CDR3 nucleotides read TGTGCCAGAAGCCGCCCTCCTAAGGGGGTCGCCGATACGCAGTATTTT. This rearrangement joins TRBV5-3 to TRBJ2-3; perhaps TRBD1 as D (6 bases). TRBV5-3 is known as an ORF, though its function is uncertain. V shed 4 bases and J shed 6 bases, with 21 bases lying between them. The CDR3 has 16 amino acids.

This clone was seen only once. The chain has TRBV5-6 and TRBJ1-1; 7 bases match TRBD1. V dropped 2 bases and J dropped 6; count of bases not matched to a gene: 4. Per the germline V gene, CDR1 is SGHDT and CDR2 is YYEEEE. The CDR3 runs to 13 residues. CDR3 residues: CASSFTGVPEAFF. The CDR3 DNA reads as TGTGCCAGCAGCTTTACAGGGGTGCCTGAAGCTTTCTTT. Full variable domain (remainder filled in from reference TRBV5-6 and TRBJ1-1): DAGVTQSPTHLIKTRGQQVTLRCSPKSGHDTVSWYQQALGQGPQFIFQYYEEEERQRGNFPDRFSGHQFPNYSSELNVNALLLGDSALYLCASSFTGVPEAFFGQGTRLTVV.

The rearrangement links TRBV7-2 to TRBJ2-2, with D maybe TRBD1 (6 bases). The V and J ends lost 1 base and 3 bases respectively, with 15 bases between them. The CDR3 spans 17 residues. Looked up from germline, CDR1 is SGHTA and CDR2 is FQGNSA. CDR3 sequence reads: CASSLGWAGVDTGELFF. As DNA, the CDR3 is TGTGCCAGCAGCTTAGGGTGGGCAGGGGTTGACACCGGGGAGCTGTTTTTT.

This clone is a singleton in its sample. The chain links TRBV2 to TRBJ1-2, with 7 bases that match TRBD1. V shed 10 bases and J 4 bases; nucleotides not matched to a gene: 15. CDR1 and CDR2 (germline): SNHLY, FYNNEI. There are 15 residues in the CDR3. CDR3 bases: TGTGCCACCACTCGGGCGACAGGGTCGCTCTATGGCTACACCTTC. Protein sequence: CATTRATGSLYGYTF.

The chain carries TRBV27 and TRBJ1-6; 7 bases line up with TRBD1. The CDR3 contains 14 residues. CDR1 and CDR2 from the germline V gene are MNHEY and SMNVEV (reference sequence). The J segment lost 7 bases and the V segment lost 6 bases, leaving 6 bases of the junction unmatched. CDR3 in amino acids: CASRVDRVNSPLHF. CDR3 DNA sequence: TGTGCCAGCAGAGTAGACAGGGTGAATTCACCCCTCCACTTT.

As concerns this clone: A read error may account for a junction end that differs from germline. V is TRBV24-1 and J is TRBJ2-5; D might be TRBD1 (5 bases). The CDR3 sequence is 15 residues long. Per the germline V gene, CDR1 is KGHDR and CDR2 is SFDVKD. The CDR3, as DNA: TGTGCCACCAGTGAGGGGCCGGGTCCTAAAGAGATCCAGTACTTC. Protein sequence: CATSEGPGPKEIQYF.

This rearrangement joins TRBV7-9 to TRBJ1-4; TRBD1 matches 7 bases. The CDR3 extends over 15 amino acids. The trim removed 5 bases at V and 0 bases at J, leaving 3 bases unmatched. The germline V gene encodes CDR1 SEHNR and CDR2 FQNEAQ (reference sequence). In DNA form, the CDR3 reads TGTGCCAGCAGCACGGGACAGCCAACTAATGAAAAACTGTTTTTT. It is translated as CASSTGQPTNEKLFF.

V gene TRBV6-5 combines with J gene TRBJ2-1; 9 bases are shared with TRBD1. Germline-derived CDR1 and CDR2 are MNHEY and SVGAGI. The CDR3 sequence is 16 residues long. The ends lost 0 bases at V and 4 bases at J; junction bases unmatched: 4. CDR3 protein: CASSYSTGGRYNEQFF. The DNA for the CDR3 is TGTGCCAGCAGTTACTCGACAGGGGGGAGGTACAATGAGCAGTTCTTC.

The chain joins TRBV4-2 to TRBJ2-3; D may be TRBD1 (6 bases). This CDR3 spans 15 amino acids. Germline loops: CDR1 LGHNA, CDR2 YNFKEQ. Trimming stripped 1 base from V and 5 bases from J, with 13 bases between. The CDR3 is CASSQGNRAVDTQYF. As DNA, the CDR3 is TGTGCCAGCAGCCAAGGGAACAGGGCGGTAGATACGCAGTATTTT.

This sequence joins TRBV6-2 or TRBV6-3 and TRBJ2-3; TRBD2 agrees at 11 bases. Looked up from germline, CDR1 is MNHEY and CDR2 is SVGEGT. The V segment lost 0 bases and the J segment 2 bases; nucleotides outside the gene matches: 7. The CDR3 covers 18 residues. The CDR3 coding sequence is TGTGCCAGCAGTTACTCGAGGGCTAGCGGGGGGAACACAGATACGCAGTATTTT. Translation gives CASSYSRASGGNTDTQYF.